This T cell receptor beta chain is from a study of CD8 T cells in ankylosing spondylitis. Study observations and caveats: Some of the motif variants had earlier been found in reactive arthritis patients' fluid and blood. Significantly higher representation of disease-linked clones was reported for matched ankylosing spondylitis synovial fluid. Relatively scarce in peripheral blood, disease-linked clones were CD8+.

Molecular-barcoded quantitative 5'-RACE produced these TCR beta libraries. TCRdb reprocessed the 5' RACE reads via MiXCR and lists one record per CDR3 protein. The table records about 150,000 distinct CDR3 sequences, 7.3% of them present only once. This clonotype was counted ten times or more. Its antigen is as yet unknown. The CDR3 has 15 amino acids. The germline CDR1 and CDR2 sequences are LGHNA and YSLEER. Unmatched junction bases numbered 7, after V lost 3 bases and J lost 4 bases. V and J are TRBV4-3 and TRBJ2-7; 9 bases align to TRBD1. Sequenced sample: blood, either unsorted or a sorted T cell fraction (not recorded which). The TCR originated in a female donor with ankylosing spondylitis or in good health (not recorded which). The CDR3 nucleotides are TGCGCCAGCAGCCATCCGGGACAGGGTGTATACGAGCAGTACTTC. Translation: CASSHPGQGVYEQYF.